A single sample gave rise to the 10 T cell receptor beta chains below, sequenced in a study of shared clonotypes between healthy human individuals. Libraries were prepared by immunoSEQ multiplex PCR; TCRdb keeps only in-frame clonotypes and omits some of them. Of fewer than 2.5 million clones in the sample, 93% were seen once. The sequencing sample was made of naive CD4+ T cells from PBMCs. Documented subset: CD45RA+ positively selected. The source of these receptors is a young man in good health. Some clones in this sample may be carry-over from other donors' samples.

This clone was detected once. This rearrangement joins TRBV5-1 to TRBJ2-3; D is undetermined. The germline V gene encodes CDR1 SGHRS and CDR2 YFSETQ. V shed 0 bases and J shed 2 bases, with 13 bases lying between them. The CDR3 runs to 16 residues. This CDR3 reads CASSLGRNRNTDTQYF. CDR3 coding DNA: TGCGCCAGCAGCTTGGGCAGGAATAGAAACACAGATACGCAGTATTTT.

CDR3 in DNA: TGTGCCACCAGCACGGGGACTCCCACTCGCACAGATACGCAGTATTTT. This encodes CATSTGTPTRTDTQYF. The chain has TRBV15 and TRBJ2-3; perhaps TRBD2 as D (6 bases). The CDR3 is 16 residues long. Trimming left V 4 bases short and J 1 base short, with 15 bases between. Germline V gene sequence: CDR1 LNHNV, CDR2 YYDKDF (reference sequence).

The V gene is TRBV1, the J gene TRBJ2-7; the table's TRBD2 call for D was not verified on the DNA. TRBV1 is a recognized pseudogene. The CDR3 covers 15 residues. The DNA of the CDR3 is TGCACCAGCAGCCAAGCGCGGGAGAGGGCGCCTGAGCAGTACTTC. Protein sequence: CTSSQARERAPEQYF.

This clone was picked up a small number of times. This chain joins TRBV6-6 and TRBJ1-2; D ambiguous. Germline assignment: CDR1 MNHNY and CDR2 SVGAGI (reference sequence). The V end was cut by 5 bases, the J end by 7 bases, with 11 bases between. The CDR3 spans 12 residues. The CDR3 reads CASSQSNTGYTF. The CDR3 DNA follows: TGTGCCAGCAGTCAGAGCAACACTGGCTACACCTTC.

The J gene is TRBJ1-1, the V gene TRBV28, with D perhaps TRBD1 (6 bases). V lost 3 bases to trimming and J lost 6 bases, with 14 bases between them. CDR3 length: 14 amino acids. Germline CDR1 MDHEN, CDR2 SYDVKM. The CDR3 nucleotides are TGTGCCAGCAGTTTTGGTTACAGGGTAGCTGAAGCTTTCTTT. This encodes CASSFGYRVAEAFF.

The CDR3 is CASSLVNPNQPQHF. The CDR3 DNA is TGTGCCAGCAGCTTGGTCAACCCCAATCAGCCCCAGCATTTT. The V and J genes are TRBV5-8 and TRBJ1-5; D unclear. V shed 0 bases and J shed 3 bases, with 7 bases lying between them. Germline CDR1 reads SGHTS; CDR2 reads YDEGEE. This CDR3 is built from 14 residues.

The rearrangement links TRBV7-3 to TRBJ2-2, with 12 nucleotides matching TRBD2. The V gene end was trimmed by 4 bases and the J gene end by 5 bases; junction bases not matched to a gene: 2. CDR3 size: 15 residues. Per germline, CDR1 SGHTA and CDR2 FQGTGA. This CDR3 is CASSSGTSGTGELFF. CDR3 in DNA: TGTGCCAGCAGCTCGGGGACTAGCGGGACCGGGGAGCTGTTTTTT.

In the case of this clone: This sample includes further DNA sequences coding for the same CDR3. The rearrangement links TRBV29-1 to TRBJ1-2; no firm D call. Between the trimmed V and J ends, which lost 2 bases and 5 bases, there was a span of 9 bases. The CDR3 is made up of 12 amino acids. The germline CDR1 and CDR2 sequences are SQVTM and ANQGSEA. The chain's CDR3 is CSVELAGYGYTF. The DNA of the CDR3 is TGCAGCGTTGAACTGGCAGGTTATGGCTACACCTTC. The variable domain in full, completed from reference TRBV29-1 and TRBJ1-2, reads SAVISQKPSRDICQRGTSLTIQCQVDSQVTMMFWYRQQPGQSLTLIATANQGSEATYESGFVIDKFPISRPNLTFSTLTVSNMSPEDSSIYLCSVELAGYGYTFGSGTRLTVV.

The chain has TRBV6-1 and TRBJ1-2, with 7 nucleotides matching TRBD1. Germline V gives CDR1 MNHNS, CDR2 SASEGT. V lost 4 bases and J lost 6; bases outside the gene matches: 11. This CDR3 contains 15 residues. The CDR3 DNA sequence: TGTGCCAGCAGTGGAACGACAGGGTACGGAGATGGCTACACCTTC. This translates into CASSGTTGYGDGYTF.

This chain connects TRBV28 to TRBJ1-5; D call uncertain. Trimming left V 5 bases short and J 2 bases short, with 16 bases between. Per germline, CDR1 MDHEN and CDR2 SYDVKM. CDR3 length: 16 residues. CDR3 DNA: TGTGCCAGCAGTGCCTGGACGCTCACCGGCAATCAGCCCCAGCATTTT. Its protein product is CASSAWTLTGNQPQHF.